Below, one T cell receptor (beta chain) is given with its context. Vbeta (60) and Jbeta (13) primers were used in the PCR. Some clones are missing from TCRdb's copy, which holds only in-frame ones; the method was immunoSEQ multiplex PCR. The table lists some 130,000 clones, 80% to 90% of them singletons. The sample originates from a study of cytomegalovirus exposure and HLA in healthy donors. Overall study: A prior study identified approximately 120 million unique TCR beta sequences from about 180 million T cells.

The germline gives CDR1 MNHNY, CDR2 SVGAGI (reference sequence). The CDR3 runs to 14 residues. The J segment lost 5 bases and the V segment lost 5 bases, leaving 5 bases of the junction unmatched. This TCR derives from a male donor in good health and CMV-seropositive. Sequenced input: PBMCs. The chain is built from TRBV6-6 and TRBJ1-5, with TRBD1 matching over 8 bases. The CDR3 here is CASSQQGDHQPQHF. The CDR3 nucleotides read TGTGCCAGCAGTCAACAGGGGGATCATCAGCCCCAGCATTTT.